Listed here are 8 T cell receptor beta chains from one sample, sequenced in a study of graft-versus-host responses after intestinal transplantation listed by TCRdb under 2021. Libraries came from the immunoSEQ multiplex PCR assay. The table was pulled from immuneACCESS by TCRdb, which kept in-frame rearrangements only. Such tables lose some clones; where checked, under half of the loss comes from unresolved V genes, and the rest has no known cause. The sample table contains 40,000 to 55,000 clones; only one count was recorded for 91% of them. The ten largest account for around 4.8% of the sample. Specimen: PBMCs, collected 524 days after transplant. The receptor source for this set is a human patient who received an intestinal transplant, so some T cells may come from the graft donor.

V gene TRBV7-9 combines with J gene TRBJ2-3; D is possibly TRBD1 (6 bases). Germline CDR1 is SEHNR and CDR2 is FQNEAQ (reference sequence). V lost 4 bases and J 2 bases, leaving 10 bases between the germline ends. The CDR3 is 14 residues long. CDR3 sequence: CASSWDIYTDTQYF. The CDR3 nucleotides read TGTGCCAGCAGCTGGGACATATACACAGATACGCAGTATTTT. Using reference TRBV7-9 and TRBJ2-3 for the parts outside the CDR3, the full variable domain is DTGVSQNPRHKITKRGQNVTFRCDPISEHNRLYWYRQTLGQGPEFLTYFQNEAQLEKSRLLSDRFSAERPKGSFSTLEIQRTEQGDSAMYLCASSWDIYTDTQYFGPGTRLTVL.

Comments on this clone: One end of the junction fails to match germline, which may point to a read error. Different DNA sequences within this sample yield the same CDR3. The J gene is TRBJ1-1, the V gene TRBV5-1; D possibly corresponds to TRBD1 (5 bases). CDR3 length: 17 amino acids. CDR1 and CDR2 from the germline V gene are SGHRS and YFSETQ. CDR3 bases: TGCGCCAGCACCTTGGCCTACCGGGGACGAGTGAACACTGAGGCTTTCTTT. As protein: CASTLAYRGRVNTEAFF.

The DNA for the CDR3 is TGTGCCAGCCCAGAGAGGGAGGGCGGAGATACGCAGTATTTT. Its protein is CASPEREGGDTQYF. The chain is built from TRBV2 and TRBJ2-3; 7 nucleotides match TRBD2. V was clipped by 8 bases and J by 5 bases; unmatched bases: 10. CDR3 size: 14 residues. Germline CDR1 reads SNHLY; CDR2 reads FYNNEI.

The CDR3 nucleotides read TGTGCCAGCAGCTCTCTTACGATCTCCTACAATGAGCAGTTCTTC. This encodes CASSSLTISYNEQFF. The chain combines TRBV13 with TRBJ2-1, with D uncertain. The CDR3 has 15 amino acids. The germline gives CDR1 PRHDT, CDR2 FYEKMQ (reference sequence). Trimming removed 4 bases from V and 0 bases from J, with 10 bases in between.

The chain carries TRBV9 and TRBJ2-7; a weak D match, TRBD1 (6 bases). Trimming left V 0 bases short and J 4 bases short, with 11 bases between. In germline, CDR1 is SGDLS, CDR2 YYNGEE. CDR3 length equals 14 residues. The CDR3 DNA follows: TGTGCCAGCAGCGTAGCTGAGACAGGATACGAGCAGTACTTC. Protein sequence: CASSVAETGYEQYF.

This sequence joins TRBV6-1 and TRBJ2-3, with D perhaps matching TRBD2 (6 bases). V gave up 10 bases and J gave up 4 bases, with 21 bases separating them. CDR1 and CDR2 (germline): MNHNS, SASEGT. This CDR3 contains 15 residues. The CDR3 here is CAITAQGGVADTQYF. CDR3 DNA sequence: TGTGCCATCACCGCCCAGGGAGGTGTCGCAGATACGCAGTATTTT.

On this clone itself: One junction end does not reproduce the germline sequence, and a read error may be involved. The same CDR3 is also encoded by other DNA sequences in this sample. The chain couples TRBV7-9 to TRBJ2-7, with 10 bases fitting TRBD1. This CDR3 has 14 residues. CDR1 SEHNR and CDR2 FQNEAQ come from the germline V gene (reference sequence). The CDR3 bases are TGCGCCAGCAGACCGACAGGGGGCGTTTACGAGCAGTACTTC. Its protein is CASRPTGGVYEQYF.

This chain uses TRBV13 with TRBJ2-2, with 11 bases matching TRBD2. The CDR3 length is 15 residues. V shed 4 bases, J shed 8 bases, and the junction held 6 bases outside the gene matches. Germline V gene sequence: CDR1 PRHDT, CDR2 FYEKMQ (reference sequence). The CDR3 is CASSSGTSGPGELFF. The CDR3 DNA reads as TGTGCCAGCAGCTCCGGGACTAGCGGCCCGGGGGAGCTGTTTTTT.